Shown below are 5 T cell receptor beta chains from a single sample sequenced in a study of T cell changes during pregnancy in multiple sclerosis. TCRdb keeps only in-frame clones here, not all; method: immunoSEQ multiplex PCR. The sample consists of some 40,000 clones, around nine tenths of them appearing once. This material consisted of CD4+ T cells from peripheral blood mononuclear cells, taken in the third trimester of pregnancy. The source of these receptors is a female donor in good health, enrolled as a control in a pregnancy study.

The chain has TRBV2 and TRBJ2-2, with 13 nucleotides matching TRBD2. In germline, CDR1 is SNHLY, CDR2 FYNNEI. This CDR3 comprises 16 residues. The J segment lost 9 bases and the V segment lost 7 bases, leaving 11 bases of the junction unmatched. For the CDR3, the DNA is TGTGCCAGCACCCCTGGACTAGCGGGAGTAACCCGGGAGCTGTTTTTT. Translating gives CASTPGLAGVTRELFF. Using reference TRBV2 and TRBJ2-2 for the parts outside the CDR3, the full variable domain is EPEVTQTPSHQVTQMGQEVILRCVPISNHLYFYWYRQILGQKVEFLVSFYNNEISEKSEIFDDQFSVERPDGSNFTLKIRSTKLEDSAMYFCASTPGLAGVTRELFFGEGSRLTVL.

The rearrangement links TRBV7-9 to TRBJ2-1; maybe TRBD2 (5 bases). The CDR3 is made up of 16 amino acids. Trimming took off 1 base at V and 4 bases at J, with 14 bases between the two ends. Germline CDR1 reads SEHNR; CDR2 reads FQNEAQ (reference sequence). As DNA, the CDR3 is TGTGCCAGCAGCTTAGGCTCCAGCGGCGCTTACAATGAGCAGTTCTTC. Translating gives CASSLGSSGAYNEQFF.

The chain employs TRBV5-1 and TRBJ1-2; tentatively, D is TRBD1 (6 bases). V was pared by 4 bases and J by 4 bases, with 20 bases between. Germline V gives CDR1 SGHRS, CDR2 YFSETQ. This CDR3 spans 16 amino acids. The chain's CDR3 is CASSREVGALGYGYTF. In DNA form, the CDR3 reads TGCGCCAGCAGCCGGGAGGTGGGGGCGCTCGGCTATGGCTACACCTTC. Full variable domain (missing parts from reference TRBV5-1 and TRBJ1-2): KAGVTQTPRYLIKTRGQQVTLSCSPISGHRSVSWYQQTPGQGLQFLFEYFSETQRNKGNFPGRFSGRQFSNSRSEMNVSTLELGDSALYLCASSREVGALGYGYTFGSGTRLTVV.

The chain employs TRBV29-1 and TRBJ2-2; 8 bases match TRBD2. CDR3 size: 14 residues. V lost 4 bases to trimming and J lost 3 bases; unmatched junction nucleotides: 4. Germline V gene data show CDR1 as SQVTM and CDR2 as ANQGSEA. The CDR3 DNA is TGCAGCGTTGGTTCGGGGGGGGACACCGGGGAGCTGTTTTTT. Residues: CSVGSGGDTGELFF.

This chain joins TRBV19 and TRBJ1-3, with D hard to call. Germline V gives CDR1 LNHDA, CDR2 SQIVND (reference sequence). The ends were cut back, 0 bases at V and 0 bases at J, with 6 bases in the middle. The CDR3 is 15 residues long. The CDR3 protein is CASSIDRYSGNTIYF. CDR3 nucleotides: TGTGCCAGTAGTATAGATAGATACTCTGGAAACACCATATATTTT.